What follows is one T cell receptor beta chain and its context. Its antigen is unidentified. In each sample, about 0.9-10 million cryopreserved PBMC were present before DNA extraction. Germline V gene lookup returns CDR1 SNHLY and CDR2 FYNNEI. The CDR3 runs to 14 residues. J was trimmed by 3 bases and V by 6 bases; bases with no gene match: 6. With survey level as its setting, the immunoSEQ assay was v3.0. For every sample, sequencing targeted roughly 40,000-50,000 T-cell genomes. TCRdb's table, derived via immunoSEQ multiplex PCR, lists solely in-frame clones and lacks some. The sample consists of more than 35,000 clones, over 90% of them appearing once. This record comes from a study of long-term antiretroviral therapy in people with HIV. The study, taken as a whole, reports: Post-ART diversity increased but stayed below transplant donor controls.

The sequence was obtained from a woman aged 45 to 65 with HIV. This material consisted of unsorted PBMCs, taken 4.1 years after starting antiretroviral therapy. The chain employs TRBV2 and TRBJ1-1; 8 positions match TRBD1. The CDR3 nucleotides are TGTGCCAGCAGGGAGACAGGGGTCGACACTGAAGCTTTCTTT. Encoded protein: CASRETGVDTEAFF.